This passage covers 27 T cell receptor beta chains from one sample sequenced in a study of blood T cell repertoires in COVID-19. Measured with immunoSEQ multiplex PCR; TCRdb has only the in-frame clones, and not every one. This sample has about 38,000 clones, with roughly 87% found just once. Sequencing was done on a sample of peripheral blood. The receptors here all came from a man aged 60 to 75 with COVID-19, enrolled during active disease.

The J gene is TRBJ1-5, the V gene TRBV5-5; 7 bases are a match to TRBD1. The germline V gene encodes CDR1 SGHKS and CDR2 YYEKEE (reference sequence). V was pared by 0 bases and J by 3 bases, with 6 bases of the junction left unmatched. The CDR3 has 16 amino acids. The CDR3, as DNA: TGTGCCAGCAGCTTGGCGACAGGGTCGTTCAATCAGCCCCAGCATTTT. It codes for CASSLATGSFNQPQHF. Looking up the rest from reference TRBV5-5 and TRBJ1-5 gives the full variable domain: DAGVTQSPTHLIKTRGQQVTLRCSPISGHKSVSWYQQVLGQGPQFIFQYYEKEERGRGNFPDRFSARQFPNYSSELNVNALLLGDSALYLCASSLATGSFNQPQHFGDGTRLSIL.

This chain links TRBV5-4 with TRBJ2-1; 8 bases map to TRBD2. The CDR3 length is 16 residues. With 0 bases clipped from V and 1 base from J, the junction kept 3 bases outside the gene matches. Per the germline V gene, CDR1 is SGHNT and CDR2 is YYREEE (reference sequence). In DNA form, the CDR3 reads TGTGCCAGCAGCTTGGCGGCGGGAGGATCCTACAATGAGCAGTTCTTC. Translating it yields CASSLAAGGSYNEQFF.

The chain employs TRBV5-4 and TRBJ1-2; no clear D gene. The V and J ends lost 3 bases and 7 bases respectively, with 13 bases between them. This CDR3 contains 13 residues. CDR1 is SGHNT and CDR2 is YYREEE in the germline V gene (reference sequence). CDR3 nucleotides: TGTGCCAGCAGCTGGTTTGGAGCTGCTGGCTACACCTTC. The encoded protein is CASSWFGAAGYTF.

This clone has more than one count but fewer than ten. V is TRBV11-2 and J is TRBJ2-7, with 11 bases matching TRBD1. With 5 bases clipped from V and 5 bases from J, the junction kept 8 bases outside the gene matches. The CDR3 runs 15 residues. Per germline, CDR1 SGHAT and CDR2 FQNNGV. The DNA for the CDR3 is TGTGCCAGCAGCCATGCCGGGACAGGGGGACACGAGCAGTACTTC. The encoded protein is CASSHAGTGGHEQYF.

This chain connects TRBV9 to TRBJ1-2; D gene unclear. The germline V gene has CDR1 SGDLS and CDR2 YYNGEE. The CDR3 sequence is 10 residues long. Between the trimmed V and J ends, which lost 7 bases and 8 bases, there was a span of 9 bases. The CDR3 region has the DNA TGTGCCAGCGATCGGGAGGGCTACACCTTC. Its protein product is CASDREGYTF.

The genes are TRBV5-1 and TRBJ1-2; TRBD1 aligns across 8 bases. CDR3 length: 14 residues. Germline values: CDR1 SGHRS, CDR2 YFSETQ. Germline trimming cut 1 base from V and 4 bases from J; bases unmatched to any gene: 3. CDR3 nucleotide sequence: TGCGCCAGCAGCTTGCAGGGGGCTCCCTATGGCTACACCTTC. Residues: CASSLQGAPYGYTF.

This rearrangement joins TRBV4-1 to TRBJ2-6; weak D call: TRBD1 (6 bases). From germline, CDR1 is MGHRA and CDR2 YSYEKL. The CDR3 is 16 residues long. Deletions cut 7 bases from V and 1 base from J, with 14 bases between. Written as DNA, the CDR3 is TGCGCCAGCACGGGCCTTACAGGGTCTGGGGCCAACGTCCTGACTTTC. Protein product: CASTGLTGSGANVLTF.

Here the CDR3 DNA reads TGTGCCAGCTCACCCTCCACGATAGATGAGCAGTACTTC. Protein product: CASSPSTIDEQYF. The chain combines TRBV18 with TRBJ2-7; D is unresolved. Germline CDR1 reads KGHSH; CDR2 reads LQKENI. This CDR3 comprises 13 residues. V dropped 3 bases and J dropped 7 bases, with 13 bases sitting between them.

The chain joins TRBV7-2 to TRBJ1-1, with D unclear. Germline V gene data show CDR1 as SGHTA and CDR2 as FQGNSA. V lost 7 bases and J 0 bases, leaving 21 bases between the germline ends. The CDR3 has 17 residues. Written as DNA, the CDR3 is TGTGCCAGCACCTACGTACCGAGTTTAGTCCTGAACACTGAAGCTTTCTTT. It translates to CASTYVPSLVLNTEAFF.

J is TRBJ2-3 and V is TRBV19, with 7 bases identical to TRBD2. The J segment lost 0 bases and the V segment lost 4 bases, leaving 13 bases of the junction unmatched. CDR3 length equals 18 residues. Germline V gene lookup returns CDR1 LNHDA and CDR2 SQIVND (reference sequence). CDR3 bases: TGTGCCAGTAGTACCTTGGGAGCTAGCGGAACTAGCACAGATACGCAGTATTTT. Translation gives CASSTLGASGTSTDTQYF.

The CDR3 region is CASSPENNEQFF. For the CDR3, the DNA is TGTGCCAGCAGCCCCGAGAACAATGAGCAGTTCTTC. The chain uses TRBV4-2 and TRBJ2-1; D gene unclear. The CDR3 is made up of 12 amino acids. From germline, CDR1 is LGHNA and CDR2 YNFKEQ. Trimming removed 4 bases from V and 5 bases from J, with 6 bases in between.

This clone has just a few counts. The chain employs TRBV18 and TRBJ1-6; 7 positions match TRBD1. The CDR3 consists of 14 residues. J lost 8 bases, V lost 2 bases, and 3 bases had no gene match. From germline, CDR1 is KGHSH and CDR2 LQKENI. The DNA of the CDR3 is TGTGCCAGCTCACCAACAGGGGAGGATTCACCCCTCCACTTT. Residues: CASSPTGEDSPLHF.

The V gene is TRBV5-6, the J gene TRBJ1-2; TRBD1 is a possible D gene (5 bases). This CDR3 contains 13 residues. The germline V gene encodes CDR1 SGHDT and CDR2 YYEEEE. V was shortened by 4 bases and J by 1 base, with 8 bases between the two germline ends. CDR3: CASSPQGNYGYTF. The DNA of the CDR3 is TGTGCCAGCAGCCCCCAGGGTAACTATGGCTACACCTTC.

In DNA form, the CDR3 reads TGTGCCACCAGTGACCCCAACGGACTAGCGGATGGGGAGACCCAGTACTTC. Its protein is CATSDPNGLADGETQYF. This chain links TRBV24-1 with TRBJ2-5; TRBD2 matches 10 bases. J was trimmed by 5 bases and V by 4 bases; bases with no gene match: 12. The CDR3 is 17 residues long. CDR1 is KGHDR, CDR2 SFDVKD, per germline.

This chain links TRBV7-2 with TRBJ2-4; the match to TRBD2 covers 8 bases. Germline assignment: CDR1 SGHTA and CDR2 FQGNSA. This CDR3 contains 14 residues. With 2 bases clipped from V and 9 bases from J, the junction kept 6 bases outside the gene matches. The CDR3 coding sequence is TGTGCCAGCAGCTTACGGGGACTAGAACGCATTCAGTACTTC. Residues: CASSLRGLERIQYF.

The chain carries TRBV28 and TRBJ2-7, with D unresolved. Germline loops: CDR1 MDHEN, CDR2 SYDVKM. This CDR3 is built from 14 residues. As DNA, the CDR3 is TGTGCTACGACCGACTTACCCAGCTCCTACGAGCAGTACTTC. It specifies CATTDLPSSYEQYF.

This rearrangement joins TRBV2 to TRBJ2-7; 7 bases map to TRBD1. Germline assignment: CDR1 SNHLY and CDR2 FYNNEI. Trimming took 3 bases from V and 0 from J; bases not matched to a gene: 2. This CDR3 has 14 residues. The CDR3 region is CASSEGQPSYEQYF. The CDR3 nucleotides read TGTGCCAGCAGTGAGGGACAGCCCTCCTACGAGCAGTACTTC.

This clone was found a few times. The CDR3 spells CAWRPKLSGNTIYF. DNA of the CDR3: TGTGCCTGGAGGCCGAAGCTCTCTGGAAACACCATATATTTT. This chain joins TRBV30 and TRBJ1-3; D not certain. Germline CDR1 is GTSNPN and CDR2 is SVGIG (reference sequence). This CDR3 is 14 amino acids long. Trimming removed 3 bases from V and 0 bases from J, with 9 bases in between.

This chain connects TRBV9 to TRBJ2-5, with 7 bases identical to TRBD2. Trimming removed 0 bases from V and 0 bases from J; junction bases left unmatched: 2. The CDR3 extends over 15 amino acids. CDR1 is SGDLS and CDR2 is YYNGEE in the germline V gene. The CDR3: CASSVALADQETQYF. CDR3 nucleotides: TGTGCCAGCAGCGTAGCTCTAGCGGACCAAGAGACCCAGTACTTC.

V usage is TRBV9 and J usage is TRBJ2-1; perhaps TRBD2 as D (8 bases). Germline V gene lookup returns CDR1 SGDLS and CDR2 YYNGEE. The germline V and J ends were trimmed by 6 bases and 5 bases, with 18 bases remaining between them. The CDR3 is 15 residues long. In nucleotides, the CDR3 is TGTGCCAGCACCCAGGGGGTAGCGGGGCACAATGAGCAGTTCTTC. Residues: CASTQGVAGHNEQFF.

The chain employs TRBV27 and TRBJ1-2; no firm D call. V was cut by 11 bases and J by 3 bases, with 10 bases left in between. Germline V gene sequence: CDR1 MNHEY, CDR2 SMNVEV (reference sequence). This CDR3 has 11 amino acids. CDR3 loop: CAAGGDYGYTF. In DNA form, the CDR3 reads TGTGCCGCAGGAGGAGACTATGGCTACACCTTC.

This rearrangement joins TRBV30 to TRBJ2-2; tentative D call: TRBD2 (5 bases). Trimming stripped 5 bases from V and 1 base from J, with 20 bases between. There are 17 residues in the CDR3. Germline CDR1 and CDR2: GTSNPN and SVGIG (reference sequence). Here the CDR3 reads CAWSPLSGGGNTGELFF. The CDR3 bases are TGTGCCTGGTCCCCTCTAAGTGGCGGAGGGAACACCGGGGAGCTGTTTTTT.

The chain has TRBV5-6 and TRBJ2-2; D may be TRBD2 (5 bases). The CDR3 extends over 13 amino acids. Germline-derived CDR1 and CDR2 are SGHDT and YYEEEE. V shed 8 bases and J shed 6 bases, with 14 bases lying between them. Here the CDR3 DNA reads TGTGCCAGGCCACAGCGGCGACCCGGGGAGCTGTTTTTT. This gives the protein CARPQRRPGELFF.

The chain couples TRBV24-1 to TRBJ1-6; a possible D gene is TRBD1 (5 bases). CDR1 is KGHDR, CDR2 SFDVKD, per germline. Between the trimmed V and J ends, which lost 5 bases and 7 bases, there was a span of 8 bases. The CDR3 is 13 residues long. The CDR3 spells CATSAGQNSPLHF. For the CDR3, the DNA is TGTGCCACCAGTGCAGGGCAGAATTCACCCCTCCACTTT.

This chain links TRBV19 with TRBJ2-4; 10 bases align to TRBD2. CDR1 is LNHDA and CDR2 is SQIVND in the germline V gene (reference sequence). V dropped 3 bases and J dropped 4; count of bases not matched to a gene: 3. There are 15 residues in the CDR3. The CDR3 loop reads CASSIRTSGKNIQYF. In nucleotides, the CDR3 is TGTGCCAGTAGTATCCGGACTAGCGGAAAAAACATTCAGTACTTC.

The CDR3 reads CASMRVTGGPKTQYF. The CDR3 nucleotides are TGTGCCAGCATGAGGGTGACAGGGGGCCCGAAGACCCAGTACTTC. The chain links TRBV28 to TRBJ2-5; the match to TRBD1 covers 10 bases. The junction had 11 bases not matched to a gene; V was cut back by 7 bases and J by 6 bases. CDR1 and CDR2 from the germline V gene are MDHEN and SYDVKM. The CDR3 sequence is 15 residues long.

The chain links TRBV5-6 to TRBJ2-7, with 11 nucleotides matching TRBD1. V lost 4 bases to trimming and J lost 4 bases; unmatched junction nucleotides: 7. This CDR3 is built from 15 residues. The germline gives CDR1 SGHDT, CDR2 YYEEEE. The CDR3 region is CASSRGQGAWYEQYF. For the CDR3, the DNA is TGTGCCAGCAGCAGAGGACAGGGGGCTTGGTACGAGCAGTACTTC.